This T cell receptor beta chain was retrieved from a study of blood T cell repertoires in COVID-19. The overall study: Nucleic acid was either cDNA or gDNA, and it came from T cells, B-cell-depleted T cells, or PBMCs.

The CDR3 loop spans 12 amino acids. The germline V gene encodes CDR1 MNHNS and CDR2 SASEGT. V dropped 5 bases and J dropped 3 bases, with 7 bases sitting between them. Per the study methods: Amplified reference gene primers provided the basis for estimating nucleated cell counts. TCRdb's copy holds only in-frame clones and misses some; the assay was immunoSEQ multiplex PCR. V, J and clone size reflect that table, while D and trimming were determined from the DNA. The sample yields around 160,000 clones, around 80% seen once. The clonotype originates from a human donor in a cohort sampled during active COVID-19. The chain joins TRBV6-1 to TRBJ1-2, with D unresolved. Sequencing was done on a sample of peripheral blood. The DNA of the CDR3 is TGTGCCAGCAGTTCACTGTACTATGGCTACACCTTC. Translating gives CASSSLYYGYTF.